This T cell receptor beta chain was identified during a study of cytomegalovirus exposure and HLA in healthy donors (dated by TCRdb to the late 2010s). With regard to the full study: According to an earlier analysis of 450 to 650 of the donors, some 180 million T cells yielded 117 million unique TCR beta sequences and 250 to 350 Gb of sequence data. Genome-wide SNP genotypes for about 65% of the roughly 700 donors were used in a later genetic analysis, which treated that subset as a discovery cohort. Donor age, sex, ethnicity and CMV serostatus were compiled together with the repertoire data. To predict cytomegalovirus infection status, the study combined high-throughput TCR immunosequencing, statistical association of individual TCRs with disease status, and machine learning. In a later analysis, previously published TCR beta repertoires from 550 to 750 donors were re-analyzed and high-resolution HLA genotyping was added so that TCR occurrence patterns could be studied. An earlier analysis of about 600 of the donors used high-throughput TCR beta sequencing to judge whether each TCR beta V gene segment behaved as functional or pseudogenic. The aim of the study was to test whether cataloging public T cell receptors could identify signatures of past pathogen exposure. HLA typing covered class I and class II loci at four-digit resolution. Of the roughly 400 genotyped donors, about 80% fell in the genetic ancestry cluster associated with self-reported Caucasian donors. Across roughly 420 genotyped donors of the cohort, an average of approximately 220,000 unique TCR beta nucleotide sequences per donor were sequenced, and roughly 18% of those sequences were non-productive. The number of donors typed differed by locus, with roughly 629-640 for A, B, C, DRB1 and DQB1, over 500 for DQA1, over 600 for DPA1, and 472 for DPB1. Using immunosequencing, the study profiled T cell repertoires from about 650 subjects and related those repertoires to cytomegalovirus serostatus. An early release covering roughly 580 HLA-typed donors comprised 250 to 350 gigabases of sequencing data and 85 million to 100 million unique TCR sequences. The later analysis used no new phenotypic data to find candidate immune exposures, relying instead on TCR beta sequences and their occurrence across donors. Every discovery cohort repertoire had been produced on one sequencing platform. In addition to the first cohort of around 670 subjects, a separate validation cohort of some 120 different subjects was used. Because of strong linkage in the cohort, roughly 5 DR-DQ haplotypes were treated as single units for association and clustering.

The cohort consisted of 600 to 750 healthy bone marrow donors. Cohort members were all nominally healthy when sampled, although unrecorded immune exposures were likely present. The donor tested CMV seropositive, placing the donor among the roughly 270 seropositive members of the cohort. A peripheral blood sample was collected from each donor, and TCR beta sequencing was performed on peripheral blood mononuclear cells. The Qiagen DNeasy Blood Extraction Kit was used to extract genomic DNA from the blood cell samples. Study-wide findings and limitations: A further reported finding was that TCR beta sequences accurately predicted the HLA-A and HLA-B alleles for most subjects in the first cohort. In an earlier analysis of several hundred of the donors, most TCR beta V segments were observed in productive rearrangements about 90% or about 30% of the time, broadly matching IMGT annotations. Because HLA typing was missing for some donors at each locus, association tests included only the typed subset. According to the authors, the approach could potentially be generalized to other disease states and immunological phenotypes. Immune exposure information for the cohort was limited to CMV serostatus. A few of the identified cytomegalovirus-associated TCR beta chains were confirmed in vitro to be specific for cytomegalovirus antigens. This cohort had only TCR beta chains sequenced, and the lack of alpha or paired-chain data limited which features could be detected. The sequencing pipeline was judged likely to have produced a cluster of highly shared sequence variants as a technical artifact. According to a later genetic analysis, donors in an Asian-associated ancestry cluster had fewer N-insertions in productive TCRs than the approximately 700-donor mean. A later genetic analysis associated a missense DCLRE1C variant with V-gene and J-gene trimming of TCR beta chains, and an independent cohort replicated the association. Sequencing depth was assumed to be roughly uniform across donors in the presence/absence analyses, though that assumption may not hold. The classifier was reported to diagnose cytomegalovirus status with high specificity and sensitivity in both the original cohort and the validation cohort. A later analysis found that most CMV-associated TCR beta chains appeared HLA-restricted, with HLA associations seemingly driven largely by CMV exposure. In a later analysis, TCR association rates were found to vary across HLA loci, with the most associated TCRs seen for DRB1 alleles and the fewest for HLA-C alleles. Because the 87-base-pair reads could not distinguish some IMGT-functional V segments, including TRBV6-2 and TRBV6-3, those segments were excluded. When HLA alleles, especially DR and DQ, strongly co-occurred, TCR associations were difficult to assign to individual alleles. In a later analysis, 15,000 to 20,000 TCR beta sequences were associated with specific HLA alleles at a false discovery rate of 0.05. A later analysis reported that several top co-occurrence clusters appeared linked to parvovirus B19, influenza, CMV and Epstein-Barr virus. Most TCR sequences were seen in very few donors, while some public TCRs were found in many individuals. Linkage disequilibrium might explain the correlated functional status among segregating V segments, but an unknown experimental factor could not be ruled out. Because counts were too low, roughly 17 rarely observed V segments, including chromosome 9 orphons, were left out of the earlier analysis of 500 to 650 of the donors. The study listed 164 TCR beta chains as associated with cytomegalovirus. Compared with equally common non-associated chains, HLA-associated TCR beta chains in a later analysis were more clonally expanded and had lower generation probabilities.

The CDR3 holds 15 amino acids from the cysteine to the phenylalanine. Only the CDR3 part of the read is kept: 45 bases, read in frame from the first base. V lost 4 bases and J lost 6 bases; the stretch between them is 15 bases long. CDR1 and CDR2, per the germline V gene, are SGHVS and FQNEAQ. Libraries came from the immunoSEQ multiplex PCR assay. For the multiplex PCR, a mixture combining 60 forward primers for TCR Vbeta segments and 13 reverse primers for TCR Jbeta segments was used. A multiplex PCR assay on genomic DNA amplified the CDR3 region of rearranged TCR beta genes. The Illumina HiSeq System was used to sequence the amplified TCR beta libraries as 87-base-pair reads. The study's own analysis went as follows. Across the 500 to 750 repertoires, a later analysis counted roughly 77 million unique TCR beta chains, 9.5 million to 13 million of which were shared by at least two donors. Raw reads were error-corrected and collapsed into unique sequences with a nearest-neighbor algorithm that merged closely related sequences to remove PCR and sequencing errors. V, D and J gene segments were assigned by aligning CDR3 sequences to IMGT reference sequences. For a sequence to be retained, at least a six-nucleotide match to both a V gene segment and a J gene segment was required. A rearrangement was called productive if the CDR3 had no stop codons and remained in frame with V and J, and every other rearrangement was called non-productive. CDR3 was defined according to IMGT convention as the region running from the second conserved V-encoded cysteine to the conserved J-encoded phenylalanine. In an earlier analysis of more than 550 of the donors, sequences lacking an unambiguous match to a single V gene segment were excluded. An earlier analysis of roughly 590 of the donors called V segments functional above 56.7% productive rearrangements and segregating when the between-donor standard deviation exceeded 5%. A statistical classification framework was developed to diagnose cytomegalovirus status using the catalog of TCR beta chain sequences. A later analysis assigned V and J genes by comparing TCR nucleotide sequences with IMGT/GENE-DB human TR gene sequences. A later analysis assigned CDR3 sequences and most-parsimonious VDJ recombination scenarios with the TCRdist pipeline. In a later analysis, each TCR beta chain was defined by its CDR3 amino acid sequence together with its V-gene family, and reads lacking a unique V-gene family were excluded. A later analysis removed 500 to 650 highly shared, low-generation-probability nucleotide sequences to deal with suspected cross-contamination and a sequencing artifact. For each public chain, a later analysis derived a clonal expansion index from normalized ranks of inferred template counts within each repertoire. Generation probabilities in a later analysis came from a VDJ recombination model fitted to out-of-frame rearrangements, and those results were checked against IGoR. In a later analysis, hypergeometric tests were used to score TCR-TCR, TCR-HLA and TCR-CMV co-occurrence, with a repertoire-size bias correction applied to TCR pairs. To estimate false discovery rates, a later analysis permuted the HLA or CMV assignments 20 times. In a later analysis, co-occurring TCRs were grouped using DBSCAN, and TCRdist sequence similarity was added for clustering within HLA-allele-positive subsets. For co-occurrence clustering, repertoires with fewer than 30,000 or more than 120,000 public chains were excluded, along with five repertoires with anomalous nucleotide sharing. TCRdb's version of the immuneACCESS table is confined to in-frame rearrangements and falls short of the full clone set. An unresolved V gene accounts for under half of the shortfall where checked; the remainder is of unknown origin. The V and J calls and clone size are taken from that table; D and trimming were inferred from the DNA. The sample includes approximately 110,000 clones, with around 77% observed a single time. 5.4% of the sample belongs to the ten largest clones.

For this clone: This clone's antigen is unknown. Base qualities are not at hand, and no much larger clone is one base apart.

This receptor was obtained from a woman in her 30s in good health and CMV-seropositive. Sequencing was performed on PBMCs. The sequence is built from TRBV7-8 and TRBJ1-4; the D gene is possibly TRBD1, with 5 bases matching. The DNA is as follows: TGTGCCAGCAGCTCAGGGTTGGGAACGGATGAAAAACTGTTTTTT. The encoded protein is CASSSGLGTDEKLFF.